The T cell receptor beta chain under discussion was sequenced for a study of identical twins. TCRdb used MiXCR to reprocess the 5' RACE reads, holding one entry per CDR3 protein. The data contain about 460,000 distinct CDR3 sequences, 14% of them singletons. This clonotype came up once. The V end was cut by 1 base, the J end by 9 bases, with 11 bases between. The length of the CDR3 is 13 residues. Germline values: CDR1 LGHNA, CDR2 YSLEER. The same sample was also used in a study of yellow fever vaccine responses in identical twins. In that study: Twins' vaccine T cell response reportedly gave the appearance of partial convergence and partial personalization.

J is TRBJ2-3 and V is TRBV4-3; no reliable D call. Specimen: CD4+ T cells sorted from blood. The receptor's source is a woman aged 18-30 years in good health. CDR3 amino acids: CASSQAIGETQYF. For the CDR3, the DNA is TGCGCCAGCAGCCAAGCTATAGGTGAAACGCAGTATTTT.